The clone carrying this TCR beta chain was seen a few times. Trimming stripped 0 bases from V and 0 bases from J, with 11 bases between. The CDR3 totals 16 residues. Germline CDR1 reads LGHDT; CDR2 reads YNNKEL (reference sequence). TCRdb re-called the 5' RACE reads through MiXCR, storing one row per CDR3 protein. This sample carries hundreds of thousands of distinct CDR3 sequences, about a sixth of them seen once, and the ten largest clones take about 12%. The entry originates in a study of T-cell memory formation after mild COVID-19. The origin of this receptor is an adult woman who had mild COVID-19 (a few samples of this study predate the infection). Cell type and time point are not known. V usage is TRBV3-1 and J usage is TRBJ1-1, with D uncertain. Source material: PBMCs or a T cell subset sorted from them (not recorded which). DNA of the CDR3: TGTGCCAGCAGCCAAGATCCGTGGAAAATGAACACTGAAGCTTTCTTT. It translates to CASSQDPWKMNTEAFF.